Included here is one T cell receptor beta chain sequence, with context. TCRdb recomputed calls from the PCR reads with MiXCR, one row per CDR3 protein. The table includes fewer than 20,000 distinct CDR3 sequences, 35% to 45% detected once. The length of the CDR3 is 14 residues. V was trimmed by 7 bases and J by 8 bases, leaving 17 bases between them. Germline V lookup: CDR1 MDHEN, CDR2 SYDVKM. The data originate from a study of tumor-infiltrating lymphocytes in oesophageal squamous cell carcinoma. The specimen was normal esophageal tissue next to the tumor. The gene calls are TRBV28 and TRBJ2-2; the D gene is possibly TRBD2 (5 bases). This TCR came from a female donor with esophageal squamous cell carcinoma. This CDR3 reads CASKGGGVGGELFF. CDR3 nucleotide sequence: TGTGCCAGCAAGGGCGGAGGTGTAGGTGGGGAGCTGTTTTTT.